This paragraph reports one T cell receptor (beta chain). This sample was taken from a study of blood T cell repertoires in COVID-19. About the study: There were acute and convalescent COVID-19 samples, and they came from the United States, Italy and Spain.

There are 18 residues in the CDR3. Measured with immunoSEQ multiplex PCR; TCRdb has only the in-frame clones, and not every one. The sample has about 160,000 clones; around 82% are singletons. This chain joins TRBV21-1 and TRBJ2-6; the DNA was not compared with TRBD1, the D call given in the table. TRBV21-1 is a known pseudogene. Material: peripheral blood. The source is a woman aged 80 or over with active or convalescent COVID-19. The CDR3 DNA is TGTGCCAGCAGCACCCAGGACAGGGAAGGTTCTGGGGCCAACGTCCTGACTTTC. Translated, it gives CASSTQDREGSGANVLTF.